This T cell receptor beta chain is from a study of Tregs in tolerant kidney transplant recipients (dated by TCRdb to about 2019). Regarding the study in general: Related donors were used in the transplants with nonmyeloablative bone marrow transplantation, and mixed chimerism was transient in the human trials. Before combined kidney and bone marrow transplantation, this study identified donor-specific regulatory T cells using TCRbeta sequencing and then followed those same cells after transplant. General study outcomes and caveats: Biological reproducibility was not directly assessed, although technical replication error appeared to be minimal. The study was constrained by small patient numbers, and validation of the findings is required in larger populations and under other immunosuppression protocols. The most biologically relevant and donor-specific TCRbeta repertoire appeared to be identified by expanding Tregs with activated donor B cells. Donor-specific Treg expansion exceeded global Treg expansion in tolerant patients, suggesting antigen-driven rather than nonspecific expansion. PCR primers changed over time for some patients, so nucleotide-level comparison across those patients' samples was not possible.

On this clone: Its recognized antigen is unknown. The read terminates 3 residues ahead of where the CDR3 ends, so the germline J gene completes it.

For TCRbeta CDR3 sequencing, genomic DNA was extracted from sorted cells using the QIAGEN DNeasy Blood and Tissue Kit. Through immunoSEQ, high-throughput TCRbeta CDR3 sequencing was done commercially, including PCR amplification with internal controls and bias correction. The published analysis was carried out like this. Unique productive TCRbeta sequences were defined by CDR3 nucleotide sequence where primers matched, and otherwise by CDR3 amino acid sequence together with Vbeta and Jbeta genes. To correct for sorting error, sequences found in more than one sorted population at a frequency ratio of 2:1 or less were discarded, and the remaining shared sequences were assigned to the population with the higher frequency. A sequence counted as donor-reactive if, in CFSE-low cells, the sequence had a frequency of at least 0.01% and was expanded at least 5-fold compared with unstimulated cells. Repertoire divergence was quantified by Jensen-Shannon divergence using the top 100 TCRbeta sequences ranked by frequency. For any sample with multiple sequencing runs, sorting error was corrected in each run separately before the runs were pooled. In TCRdb, the immuneACCESS table is reduced to in-frame sequences with V and J assigned. These tables do not hold every clone; where another copy was compared, an unresolved V gene accounts for under half, and the others remain unexplained. V and J calls and clone size are as listed in that table; D and trimming were resolved from the DNA. The sample table includes tens of thousands of clones. The ten largest clones take up roughly 0.89% of the sample.

The germline V gene (reference sequence) yields SEHNR for CDR1 and FQNEAQ for CDR2. The CDR3 spans 15 residues, from the cysteine through the phenylalanine. Shown are 36 bases from within the CDR3, in frame from base 1. Here V drops 3 bases and J drops 6 bases, and the junction holds 9 bases not matched to any gene. The time point label on this specimen signifies: blood sample drawn before combined kidney and bone marrow transplant. Unstimulated Tregs (CD4+CD25+CD127-), CD4+ non-Tregs (CD4+CD25-), CD4 and CD8 cells were FACS-sorted from thawed PBMCs. The patients were a few recipients of combined kidney and bone marrow transplants from the ITN036ST trial, and samples were available only from these trial subjects. Healthy control blood was processed to PBMCs by Ficoll density gradient and cryopreserved, and patient PBMCs were collected before and after transplant.

Material: CD4+ T cells from blood, obtained before the transplant. This clonotype originated in a human donor who received a combined kidney and bone marrow transplant. The chain couples TRBV7-9 to TRBJ2-3; TRBD1 aligns with 7 central bases. The CDR3 DNA, read in part, is TGTGCCAGCAGCTTTCGACAGGGTGAGGGCGATACG. This sequence encodes CASSFRQGEGDT. The whole CDR3 sequence reads CASSFRQGEGDTQYF.